This T cell receptor (beta chain) originates from a study of identical twins. MiXCR, applied by TCRdb to the 5' RACE reads, yields one record per CDR3 protein. The data show nearly 900,000 distinct CDR3 sequences, around an eighth seen once. This clonotype showed up many times. The length of the CDR3 is 14 residues. Trimming took off 4 bases at V and 6 bases at J, with 14 bases between the two ends. Per the germline V gene, CDR1 is SGHRS and CDR2 is YFSETQ. In addition, the sample was reused for a study of yellow fever vaccine responses in identical twins.

This chain uses TRBV5-1 with TRBJ2-1; weak D call: TRBD2 (6 bases). What was sequenced was PBMCs. The sequence was collected from a woman younger than 35 in good health. CDR3 residues: CASSPLAGPNEQFF. The CDR3 nucleotides read TGCGCCAGCAGCCCCTTGGCGGGACCCAATGAGCAGTTCTTC.